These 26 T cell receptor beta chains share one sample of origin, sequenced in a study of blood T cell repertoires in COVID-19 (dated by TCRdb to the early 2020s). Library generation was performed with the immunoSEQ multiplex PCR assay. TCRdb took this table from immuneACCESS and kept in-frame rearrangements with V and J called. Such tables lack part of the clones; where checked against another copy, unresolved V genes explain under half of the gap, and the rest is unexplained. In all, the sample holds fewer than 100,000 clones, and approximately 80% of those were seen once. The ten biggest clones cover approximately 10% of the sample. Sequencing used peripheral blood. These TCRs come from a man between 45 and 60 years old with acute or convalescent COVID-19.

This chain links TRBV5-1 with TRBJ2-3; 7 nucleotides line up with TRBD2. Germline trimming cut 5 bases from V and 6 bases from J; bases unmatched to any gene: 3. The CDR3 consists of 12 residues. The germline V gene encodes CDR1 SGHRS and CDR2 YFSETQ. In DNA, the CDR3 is TGCGCCAGCAGTATGCGGGAGGATACGCAGTATTTT. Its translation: CASSMREDTQYF.

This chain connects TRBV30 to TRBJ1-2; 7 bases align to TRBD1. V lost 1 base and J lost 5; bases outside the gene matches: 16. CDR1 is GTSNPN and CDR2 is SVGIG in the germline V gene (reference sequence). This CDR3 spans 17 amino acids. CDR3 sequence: CAWSAPGTERVGYGYTF. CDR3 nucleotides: TGTGCCTGGAGTGCTCCCGGGACAGAAAGGGTTGGTTATGGCTACACCTTC.

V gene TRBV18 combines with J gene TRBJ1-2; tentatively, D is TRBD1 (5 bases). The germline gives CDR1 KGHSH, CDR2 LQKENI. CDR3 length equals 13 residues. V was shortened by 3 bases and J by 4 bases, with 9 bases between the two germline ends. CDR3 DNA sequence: TGTGCCAGCTCACCCGACAGACCCTATGGCTACACCTTC. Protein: CASSPDRPYGYTF.

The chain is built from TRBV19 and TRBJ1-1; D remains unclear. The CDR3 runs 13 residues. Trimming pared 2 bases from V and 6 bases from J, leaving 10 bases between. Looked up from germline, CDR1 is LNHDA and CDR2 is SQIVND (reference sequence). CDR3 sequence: CASSISSTSEAFF. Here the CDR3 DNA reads TGTGCCAGTAGTATAAGTAGCACTTCTGAAGCTTTCTTT. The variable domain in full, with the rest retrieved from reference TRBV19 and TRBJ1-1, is DGGITQSPKYLFRKEGQNVTLSCEQNLNHDAMYWYRQDPGQGLRLIYYSQIVNDFQKGDIAEGYSVSREKKESFPLTVTSAQKNPTAFYLCASSISSTSEAFFGQGTRLTVV.

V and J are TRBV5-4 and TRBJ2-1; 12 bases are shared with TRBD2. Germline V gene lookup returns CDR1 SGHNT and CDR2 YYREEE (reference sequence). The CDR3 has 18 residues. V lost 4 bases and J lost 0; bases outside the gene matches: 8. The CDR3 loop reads CASSGMTSGRVSYNEQFF. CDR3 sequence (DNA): TGTGCCAGCAGCGGAATGACTAGCGGGAGAGTCTCCTACAATGAGCAGTTCTTC.

CDR3 in amino acids: CASASSRGNEQFF. The DNA for the CDR3 is TGTGCCAGTGCCTCCTCCAGGGGCAATGAGCAGTTCTTC. This rearrangement joins TRBV19 to TRBJ2-1; D is perhaps TRBD1 (6 bases). The germline CDR1 and CDR2 sequences are LNHDA and SQIVND (reference sequence). The CDR3 covers 13 residues. The V end was cut by 8 bases, the J end by 6 bases, with 14 bases between.

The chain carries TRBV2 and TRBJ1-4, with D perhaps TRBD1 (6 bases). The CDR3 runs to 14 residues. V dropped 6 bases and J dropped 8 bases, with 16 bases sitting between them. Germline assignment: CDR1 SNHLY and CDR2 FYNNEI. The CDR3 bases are TGTGCCAGCAGGGAACAGGGTGAAGGGGAAAAACTGTTTTTT. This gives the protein CASREQGEGEKLFF.

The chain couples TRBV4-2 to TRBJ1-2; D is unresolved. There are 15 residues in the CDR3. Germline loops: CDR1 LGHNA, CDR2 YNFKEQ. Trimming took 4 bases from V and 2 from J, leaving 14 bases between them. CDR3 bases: TGTGCCAGCAGCCCCTCCCTAGGTTGGAACTATGGCTACACCTTC. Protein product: CASSPSLGWNYGYTF.

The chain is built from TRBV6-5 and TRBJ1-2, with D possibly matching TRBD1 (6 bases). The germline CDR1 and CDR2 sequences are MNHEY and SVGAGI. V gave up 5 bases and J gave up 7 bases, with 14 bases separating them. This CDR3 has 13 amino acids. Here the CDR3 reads CASSHSGGSGYTF. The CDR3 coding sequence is TGTGCCAGCAGTCACAGCGGGGGCTCTGGCTACACCTTC.

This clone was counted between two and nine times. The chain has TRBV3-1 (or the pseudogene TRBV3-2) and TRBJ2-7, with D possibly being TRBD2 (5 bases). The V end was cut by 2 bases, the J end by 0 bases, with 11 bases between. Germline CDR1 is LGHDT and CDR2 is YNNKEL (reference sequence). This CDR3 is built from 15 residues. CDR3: CASSQTGRSSYEQYF. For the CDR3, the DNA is TGTGCCAGCAGCCAAACGGGAAGGAGCTCCTACGAGCAGTACTTC.

For the CDR3, the DNA is TGCGCCAGCTCAGGGGCCGGGGTCTATGGCTACACCTTC. Translation gives CASSGAGVYGYTF. This rearrangement joins TRBV5-1 to TRBJ1-2; perhaps TRBD1 as D (6 bases). The CDR3 contains 13 residues. V lost 7 bases and J lost 4, with 14 bases in between. The V gene's germline CDR1 is SGHRS and CDR2 YFSETQ.

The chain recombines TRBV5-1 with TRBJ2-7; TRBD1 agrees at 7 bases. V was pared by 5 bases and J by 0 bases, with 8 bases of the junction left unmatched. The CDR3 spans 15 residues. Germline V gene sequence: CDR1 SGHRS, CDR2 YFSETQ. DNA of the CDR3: TGCGCCAGCAGTTCCGGGACAGCGAACTCCTACGAGCAGTACTTC. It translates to CASSSGTANSYEQYF. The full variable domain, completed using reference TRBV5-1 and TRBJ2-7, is KAGVTQTPRYLIKTRGQQVTLSCSPISGHRSVSWYQQTPGQGLQFLFEYFSETQRNKGNFPGRFSGRQFSNSRSEMNVSTLELGDSALYLCASSSGTANSYEQYFGPGTRLTVT.

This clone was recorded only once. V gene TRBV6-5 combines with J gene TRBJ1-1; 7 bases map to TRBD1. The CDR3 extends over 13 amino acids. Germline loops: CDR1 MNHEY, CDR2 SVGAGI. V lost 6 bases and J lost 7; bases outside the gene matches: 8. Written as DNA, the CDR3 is TGTGCCAGCAGGCAGGGGGTCTTTGGTGAAGCTTTCTTT. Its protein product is CASRQGVFGEAFF.

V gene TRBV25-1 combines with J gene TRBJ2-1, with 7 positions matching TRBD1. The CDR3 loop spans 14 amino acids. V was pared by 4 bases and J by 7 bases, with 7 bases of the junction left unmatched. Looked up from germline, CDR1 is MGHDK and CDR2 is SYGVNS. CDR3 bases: TGTGCCAGCAGTGTGAGACAGGGTGCGAATGAGCAGTTCTTC. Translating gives CASSVRQGANEQFF.

The CDR3 DNA reads TGTGCCAGCAGTTCCGCCAGTAGACTAGCAATCTTAAGCGAGCAGTACTTC. Its translation: CASSSASRLAILSEQYF. V and J are TRBV6-2 or TRBV6-3 and TRBJ2-7, with 7 bases lining up with TRBD2. The germline CDR1 and CDR2 sequences are MNHEY and SVGEGT. Trimming cost V 4 bases and J 6 bases; bases outside gene matches: 18. This CDR3 spans 17 amino acids.

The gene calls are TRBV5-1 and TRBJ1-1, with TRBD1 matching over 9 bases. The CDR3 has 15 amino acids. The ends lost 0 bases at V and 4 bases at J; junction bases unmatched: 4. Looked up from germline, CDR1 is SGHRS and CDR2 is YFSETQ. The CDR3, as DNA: TGCGCCAGCAGCTTGGTTGGGACAGGGAGCACTGAAGCTTTCTTT. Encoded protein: CASSLVGTGSTEAFF.

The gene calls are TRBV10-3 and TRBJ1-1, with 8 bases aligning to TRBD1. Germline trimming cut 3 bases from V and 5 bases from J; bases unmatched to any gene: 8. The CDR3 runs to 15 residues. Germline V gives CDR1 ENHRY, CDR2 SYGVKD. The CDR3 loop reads CAISDDEDRVTEAFF. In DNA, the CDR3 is TGTGCCATCAGTGACGACGAGGACAGGGTTACTGAAGCTTTCTTT.

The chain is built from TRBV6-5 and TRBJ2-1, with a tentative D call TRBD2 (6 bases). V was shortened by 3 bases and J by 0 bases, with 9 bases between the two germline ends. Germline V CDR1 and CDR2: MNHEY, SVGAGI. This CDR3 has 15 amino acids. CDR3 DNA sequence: TGTGCCAGCAGTTATGGAGGGTTCTCCTACAATGAGCAGTTCTTC. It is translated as CASSYGGFSYNEQFF.

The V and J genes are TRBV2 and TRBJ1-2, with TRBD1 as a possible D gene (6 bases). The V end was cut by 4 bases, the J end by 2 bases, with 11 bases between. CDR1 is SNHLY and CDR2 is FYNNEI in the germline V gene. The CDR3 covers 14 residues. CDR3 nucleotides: TGTGCCAGCAGTGGACAGGTCCAGAACTATGGCTACACCTTC. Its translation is CASSGQVQNYGYTF.

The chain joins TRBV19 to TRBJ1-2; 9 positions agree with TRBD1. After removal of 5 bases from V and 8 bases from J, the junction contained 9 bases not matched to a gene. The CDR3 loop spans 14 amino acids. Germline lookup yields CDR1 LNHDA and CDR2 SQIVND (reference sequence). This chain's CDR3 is CASSPWGTGIGYTF. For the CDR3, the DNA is TGTGCCAGTAGTCCCTGGGGGACAGGGATCGGCTACACCTTC.

The CDR3 region is CASSLVIGDTQYF. In DNA form, the CDR3 reads TGTGCCAGCAGCTTAGTGATCGGAGATACGCAGTATTTT. V gene TRBV13 combines with J gene TRBJ2-3; D ambiguous. Germline-derived CDR1 and CDR2 are PRHDT and FYEKMQ (reference sequence). Trimming stripped 1 base from V and 5 bases from J, with 7 bases between. This CDR3 comprises 13 residues.

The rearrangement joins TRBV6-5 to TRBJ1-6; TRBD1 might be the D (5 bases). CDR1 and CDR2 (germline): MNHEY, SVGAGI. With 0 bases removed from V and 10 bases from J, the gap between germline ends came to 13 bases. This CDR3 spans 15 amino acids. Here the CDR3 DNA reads TGTGCCAGCAGTTACTCGGGCGTCCAGGGATCACCCCTCCACTTT. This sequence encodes CASSYSGVQGSPLHF.

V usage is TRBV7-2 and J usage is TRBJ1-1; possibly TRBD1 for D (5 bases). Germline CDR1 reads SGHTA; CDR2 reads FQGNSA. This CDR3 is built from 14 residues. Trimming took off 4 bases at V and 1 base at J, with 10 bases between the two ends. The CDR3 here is CASSSDRQNTEAFF. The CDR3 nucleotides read TGTGCCAGCAGCTCCGACAGACAGAACACTGAAGCTTTCTTT.

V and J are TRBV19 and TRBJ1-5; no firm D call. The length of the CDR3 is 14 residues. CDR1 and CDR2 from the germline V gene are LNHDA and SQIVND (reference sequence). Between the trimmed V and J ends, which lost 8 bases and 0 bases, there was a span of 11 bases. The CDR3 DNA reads TGTGCCAGTTCAGGCGTCAATAGCAATCAGCCCCAGCATTTT. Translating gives CASSGVNSNQPQHF.

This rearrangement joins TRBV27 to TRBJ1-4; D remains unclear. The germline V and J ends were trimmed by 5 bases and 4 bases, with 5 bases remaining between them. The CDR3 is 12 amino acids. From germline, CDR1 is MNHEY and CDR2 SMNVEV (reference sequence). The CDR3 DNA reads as TGTGCCAGCAGTCCGGGTAATGAAAAACTGTTTTTT. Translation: CASSPGNEKLFF.

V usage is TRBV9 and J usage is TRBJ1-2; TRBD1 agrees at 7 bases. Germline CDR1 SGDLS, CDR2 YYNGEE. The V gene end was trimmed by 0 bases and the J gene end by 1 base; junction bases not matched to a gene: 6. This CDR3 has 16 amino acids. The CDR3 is CASSVDPGQVNYGYTF. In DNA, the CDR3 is TGTGCCAGCAGCGTAGATCCCGGACAGGTTAACTATGGCTACACCTTC. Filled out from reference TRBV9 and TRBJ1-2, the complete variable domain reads DSGVTQTPKHLITATGQRVTLRCSPRSGDLSVYWYQQSLDQGLQFLIQYYNGEERAKGNILERFSAQQFPDLHSELNLSSLELGDSALYFCASSVDPGQVNYGYTFGSGTRLTVV.